This TCR beta chain was captured by sequencing in a study of blood T cells in healthy people across ages. Whole-study findings and limits: Long-lived donors carried more naive CD4+ cells and greater diversity than aged donors. Total diversity from one million sequenced T cells was likely underestimated.

A remark on this clonotype: The antigen is undetermined.

The extraction recovered at least 6 micrograms of total RNA per sample. CDR1 and CDR2 from the germline V gene are SQVTM and ANQGSEA. This CDR3 contains 14 residues. The use of a sample-barcoded 5' primer and a J-beta primer mix characterized a second PCR of about 6 to 12 cycles. From the 5' RACE reads, TCRdb called clonotypes with MiXCR, one entry per CDR3 protein. The data hold about 930,000 distinct CDR3 sequences, with 25% to 35% observed a single time. The data also belong to a second study, concerning T cells of mothers and their children. Per that paper: Similar effects of thymic selection on TCR recombination output were recorded in related and unrelated pairs.

Source material: blood. The chain links TRBV29-1 to TRBJ2-4, with 12 bases fitting TRBD1. The J call may be incorrect, as the DNA end agrees better with TRBJ2-7. The receptor was isolated from a woman aged 35 to 49 in good health. Written as DNA, the CDR3 is TGCAGCGTTAGGGGACAGGGGGCGCGCAACGAGCAGTACTTC. Amino acids: CSVRGQGARNEQYF.